The 11 T cell receptor beta chains listed next were all sequenced from one sample in a study of cytomegalovirus exposure and HLA in healthy donors. In the PCR, 60 Vbeta and 13 Jbeta primers were used. The protocol was immunoSEQ multiplex PCR, while the TCRdb copy is restricted to in-frame clones and leaves out a portion. The data contain about 140,000 clones, 70% to 85% of them singletons. Material for sequencing was PBMCs. The receptors derive from a man aged 30 to 45 in good health and CMV-seropositive.

The chain recombines TRBV29-1 with TRBJ1-1, with TRBD1 matching 7 bases. The CDR3 consists of 14 residues. V shed 7 bases, J shed 0 bases, and the junction held 8 bases outside the gene matches. Germline CDR1 is SQVTM and CDR2 is ANQGSEA. The CDR3 bases are TGCAGCGCTGAGGGACAGCTCATGAACACTGAAGCTTTCTTT. Encoded protein: CSAEGQLMNTEAFF.

The chain uses TRBV28 and TRBJ2-3, with 11 bases matching TRBD2. This CDR3 region has 16 residues. The germline CDR1 and CDR2 sequences are MDHEN and SYDVKM. The V segment lost 4 bases and the J segment 3 bases; nucleotides outside the gene matches: 6. CDR3 region: CASSSYSSGGTDTQYF. The CDR3 region has the DNA TGTGCCAGCAGTTCTTACTCTAGCGGGGGGACAGATACGCAGTATTTT.

The chain joins TRBV28 to TRBJ2-1; 7 bases are shared with TRBD2. Trimming removed 8 bases from V and 2 bases from J; junction bases left unmatched: 3. This CDR3 is 13 amino acids long. Germline CDR1 is MDHEN and CDR2 is SYDVKM. CDR3 in amino acids: CASHSGPYNEQFF. In DNA form, the CDR3 reads TGTGCCAGCCATAGCGGGCCCTACAATGAGCAGTTCTTC.

The J gene is TRBJ1-5, the V gene TRBV2; TRBD1 is a possible D gene (5 bases). Germline loops: CDR1 SNHLY, CDR2 FYNNEI. The CDR3 spans 14 residues. V gave up 3 bases and J gave up 7 bases, with 13 bases separating them. The chain's CDR3 is CASSDSGGSQPQHF. The DNA of the CDR3 is TGTGCCAGCAGTGATTCTGGGGGGAGCCAGCCCCAGCATTTT.

The chain carries TRBV10-3 and TRBJ1-6, with TRBD1 matching 7 bases. The CDR3 runs 14 residues. Germline V gene data show CDR1 as ENHRY and CDR2 as SYGVKD. V lost 5 bases to trimming and J lost 5 bases; unmatched junction nucleotides: 3. The CDR3 coding sequence is TGTGCCATCAGTCCCGGGACAGATAATTCACCCCTCCACTTT. It codes for CAISPGTDNSPLHF.

The chain joins TRBV28 to TRBJ2-7, with TRBD2 as a possible D gene (5 bases). Trimming took off 3 bases at V and 9 bases at J, with 15 bases between the two ends. CDR1 and CDR2 from the germline V gene are MDHEN and SYDVKM. CDR3 size: 13 residues. As DNA, the CDR3 is TGTGCCAGCAGTTTGATGTCCCTAGGAGGGCAGTACTTC. Translated: CASSLMSLGGQYF.

The genes are TRBV5-6 and TRBJ2-1, with D unresolved. The germline CDR1 and CDR2 sequences are SGHDT and YYEEEE. The CDR3 is 11 residues long. V lost 0 bases and J 7 bases, leaving 2 bases between the germline ends. This chain's CDR3 is CASSLANEQFF. The CDR3 DNA is TGTGCCAGCAGCTTGGCAAATGAGCAGTTCTTC.

This chain joins TRBV2 and TRBJ2-3, with 11 bases lining up with TRBD2. Germline trimming cut 6 bases from V and 7 bases from J; bases unmatched to any gene: 12. The CDR3 contains 16 residues. Germline CDR1 is SNHLY and CDR2 is FYNNEI. The CDR3 is CASSRTLAGGPNTQYF. The CDR3 DNA is TGTGCCAGCAGCCGAACTTTAGCGGGGGGGCCGAATACGCAGTATTTT.

The chain couples TRBV28 to TRBJ2-1; 7 positions agree with TRBD2. J lost 5 bases, V lost 6 bases, and 25 bases had no gene match. Germline V gene lookup returns CDR1 MDHEN and CDR2 SYDVKM. The CDR3 extends over 20 amino acids. Here the CDR3 DNA reads TGTGCCAGCAGCCCTCGGGGCGGGAGAGGTTATCTTTTTGCCAACAATGAGCAGTTCTTC. It is translated as CASSPRGGRGYLFANNEQFF.

The chain links TRBV12-1 to TRBJ2-7; TRBD1, the table's D call, was not compared with the DNA. TRBV12-1 is marked as a pseudogene. This CDR3 is built from 15 residues. The CDR3 region is CASSFEQGESYEQYF. The CDR3 DNA is TGTGCCAGCAGCTTTGAGCAGGGTGAATCCTACGAGCAGTACTTC.

A word on this clone: The sample carries other DNA sequences with the same CDR3. The rearrangement joins TRBV7-3 to TRBJ2-6; the D gene is possibly TRBD1 (5 bases). With 6 bases removed from V and 0 bases from J, the gap between germline ends came to 12 bases. CDR3 length: 16 residues. Germline lookup yields CDR1 SGHTA and CDR2 FQGTGA. This CDR3 is CASRLGADSGANVLTF. CDR3 sequence (DNA): TGTGCCAGCAGGTTAGGGGCCGACTCTGGGGCCAACGTCCTGACTTTC.